The clone carrying this T cell receptor beta chain was recorded once. The antigen is not known. Method: immunoSEQ multiplex PCR; TCRdb's copy keeps in-frame clones and lacks some. Found here are some 480,000 clones, about 83% of them singletons; the top ten hold over 10%. The source of the sample is a study of Ad26.COV2.S vaccination and SARS-CoV-2 variants. On the study more broadly: Once, or twice with 56 days between doses, Ad26.COV2.S was given intramuscularly. Overall study results and limits: Those who received vaccine or placebo ended up with similar non-spike TCR breadth. Post-vaccination spike-specific CD8+ and CD4+ T cell responses reportedly had substantial breadth.

Noted treatment: around 19 received Ad26.COV2.S at low or high dose, single or two shots; 5 received placebo; per-sample allocation not given. Day 63 following the first vaccine or placebo injection was when the samples were taken. Expression of Wuhan-strain SARS-CoV-2 spike came from the Ad26 vector that formed the vaccine. V lost 1 base, J lost 4 bases, and 5 bases lay in between. The germline CDR1 and CDR2 sequences are MNHEY and SMNVEV (reference sequence). The CDR3 length is 13 residues. The sequencing here drew on peripheral blood, taken in a trial of Ad26.COV2.S vaccine versus placebo. This clonotype was obtained from a person between 18 and 65 years old who received the Ad26.COV2.S COVID-19 vaccine or a placebo. The rearrangement links TRBV27 to TRBJ2-1; D is ambiguous. The DNA of the CDR3 is TGTGCCAGCAGTTTATTGCTTTACAATGAGCAGTTCTTC. This gives the protein CASSLLLYNEQFF.